Listed here is a single T cell receptor beta chain. The clone's antigen remains unknown. No base-level quality is on record; no much larger clone is a single base apart. Other DNA variants within this sample encode the same CDR3. These data come from a study of blood T cell repertoires in COVID-19 (dated by TCRdb to 2020 to 2022). A note on the overall study: Samples covering the acute and convalescent phases of COVID-19 were provided by collaborators in the United States, Italy and Spain. The material from the prospective study consisted of cDNA or gDNA derived from T cells, B-cell-depleted T cells, or PBMCs. Subjects who had been exposed to COVID-19, were actively infected with it, or had recovered from it provided the deeply sampled blood TCRbeta repertoires that made up the dataset. The repertoires were released in a freely available public database meant as a resource for research on the immune response to SARS-CoV-2. Samples were obtained from the ongoing ImmuneRACE study (first 160 participants) and from 1,000 to 1,500 subjects provided by 6 global collaborators. Sample metadata almost always included a de-identified subject ID, COVID-19 status, age in years and sex. Where HLA class I and class II types were available, the types were taken from metadata supplied by the sample provider, not from assay-based typing. Overall study outcomes, separate from this receptor: Clinical and demographic metadata were provided uncurated, with the amount varying by source and participant.

TCRbeta CDR3 regions were amplified from genomic DNA using the immunoSEQ Assay, a bias-controlled multiplex PCR. The original methods were these. The number of nucleated cells in each sample was estimated from the amplification of reference gene primers within the assay. To quantify the absolute abundance of each unique TCRbeta CDR3 rearrangement, sequence reads were collapsed and filtered. For each sample, productive Simpson clonality was calculated as the square root of Simpson's diversity index across productive rearrangements. TCRdb limited this immuneACCESS table to in-frame rearrangements with V and J called. A share of clones is missing; checked studies link under half to unresolved V genes, and the rest is unexplained. That table furnishes V, J and clone size, whereas the DNA furnished D and trimming. The sample table contains 150,000 to 200,000 clones; only one count was recorded for around 85% of them. The ten biggest clones cover more than 9.5% of the sample.

There are 11 amino acids in the CDR3, from cysteine to phenylalanine inclusive. Only the CDR3 DNA stays, 33 bases, in frame from base 1. According to the germline V gene (reference sequence), CDR1 reads MNHNY and CDR2 reads SVGAGI. V loses 4 bases, J loses 4 bases, and the germline ends lie 2 bases apart. Each collaborating institution followed its own protocols to collect whole blood in K2EDTA tubes. For TCRbeta analysis, collaborators shipped samples in one of three forms: frozen whole blood, isolated PBMCs, or DNA extracted from either of those sample types. The sample comprised peripheral blood. The chain couples TRBV6-6 to TRBJ1-5; the D segment cannot be called with confidence. The clonotype was recovered from a man aged 55 to 70 with active or convalescent COVID-19. The CDR3 here reads CASSSNQPQHF. In nucleotide form, the sequence is TGTGCCAGCAGTTCTAATCAGCCCCAGCATTTT.